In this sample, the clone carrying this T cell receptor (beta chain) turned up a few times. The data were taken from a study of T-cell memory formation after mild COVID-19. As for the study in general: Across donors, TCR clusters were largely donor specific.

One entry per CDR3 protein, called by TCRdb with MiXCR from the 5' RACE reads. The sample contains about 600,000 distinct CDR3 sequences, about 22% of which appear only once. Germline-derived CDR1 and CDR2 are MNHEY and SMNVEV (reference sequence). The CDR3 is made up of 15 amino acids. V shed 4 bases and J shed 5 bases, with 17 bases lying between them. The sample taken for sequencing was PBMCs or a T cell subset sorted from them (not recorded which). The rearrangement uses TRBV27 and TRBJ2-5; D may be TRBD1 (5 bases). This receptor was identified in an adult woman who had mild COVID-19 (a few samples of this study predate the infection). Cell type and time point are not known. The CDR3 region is CASSSRQTLMETQYF. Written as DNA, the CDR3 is TGTGCCAGCAGTTCCCGACAGACTCTAATGGAGACCCAGTACTTC.